The next 31 T cell receptor beta chains were all read from a single sample in a study of cytomegalovirus exposure and HLA in healthy donors. The primer mix had 60 Vbeta and 13 Jbeta primers. The protocol was immunoSEQ multiplex PCR, while the TCRdb copy is restricted to in-frame clones and leaves out a portion. The sample gives over 200,000 clones, about four fifths of which show up once; 5.4% is in the top ten. The source material was PBMCs. These receptors were collected from a woman in her thirties or forties in good health and CMV-seropositive.

V is TRBV2 and J is TRBJ2-7, with D perhaps TRBD1 (5 bases). V gave up 5 bases and J gave up 3 bases, with 11 bases separating them. The CDR3 loop spans 13 amino acids. Germline CDR1 SNHLY, CDR2 FYNNEI. The DNA of the CDR3 is TGTGCCAGCAGTAACGACAGAATCTACGAGCAGTACTTC. Encoded protein: CASSNDRIYEQYF.

V gene TRBV7-9 combines with J gene TRBJ1-4; 8 positions match TRBD1. The CDR3 length is 15 residues. Germline-derived CDR1 and CDR2 are SEHNR and FQNEAQ (reference sequence). The V and J ends lost 1 base and 5 bases, in that order; junction bases with no gene match: 3. This CDR3 reads CASSLEGTGNEKLFF. Here the CDR3 DNA reads TGTGCCAGCAGCTTAGAAGGGACAGGAAATGAAAAACTGTTTTTT.

The rearrangement joins TRBV5-6 to TRBJ2-5, with TRBD2 matching over 7 bases. CDR1 is SGHDT and CDR2 is YYEEEE in the germline V gene. The CDR3 runs 15 residues. Trimming took 0 bases from V and 3 from J; bases not matched to a gene: 5. CDR3 protein: CASSLVLAEEETQYF. The DNA for the CDR3 is TGTGCCAGCAGCTTGGTCCTAGCGGAGGAAGAGACCCAGTACTTC.

V and J are TRBV15 and TRBJ1-1; possibly TRBD1 for D (5 bases). Germline V gives CDR1 LNHNV, CDR2 YYDKDF (reference sequence). The CDR3 extends over 14 amino acids. Trimming removed 5 bases at V and 1 base at J, with 11 bases between. CDR3 sequence: CATSPEGANTEAFF. The CDR3 DNA sequence: TGTGCCACCAGCCCGGAAGGGGCGAACACTGAAGCTTTCTTT. The entire variable domain, with the rest obtained from reference TRBV15 and TRBJ1-1, is as follows: DAMVIQNPRYQVTQFGKPVTLSCSQTLNHNVMYWYQQKSSQAPKLLFHYYDKDFNNEADTPDNFQSRRPNTSFCFLDIRSPGLGDTAMYLCATSPEGANTEAFFGQGTRLTVV.

The chain joins TRBV16 to TRBJ1-2; 8 bases map to TRBD1. This CDR3 region has 14 residues. Per the germline V gene, CDR1 is KGHSY and CDR2 is FQNENV. Unmatched junction bases numbered 5, after V lost 0 bases and J lost 8 bases. The CDR3 region has the DNA TGTGCCAGCAGCCAATCCGACAGGGGTTACGGCTACACCTTC. It is translated as CASSQSDRGYGYTF.

The V call is TRBV7-9, the J call TRBJ2-3; the D is unclear. CDR1 and CDR2 (germline): SEHNR, FQNEAQ (reference sequence). V dropped 7 bases and J dropped 4 bases, with 9 bases sitting between them. CDR3 length: 12 amino acids. The DNA of the CDR3 is TGTGCCAGCACCCTGCTAGCAGATACGCAGTATTTT. Its translation is CASTLLADTQYF.

V gene TRBV5-1 combines with J gene TRBJ1-2; 8 positions match TRBD1. The CDR3 has 15 residues. Germline CDR1 SGHRS, CDR2 YFSETQ. V shed 4 bases, J shed 7 bases, and the junction held 12 bases outside the gene matches. The CDR3: CASSPEGQGSSGYTF. DNA of the CDR3: TGCGCCAGCAGCCCCGAAGGACAGGGTAGTTCTGGCTACACCTTC.

This chain links TRBV6-1 with TRBJ1-2; TRBD1 matches 11 bases. V dropped 6 bases and J dropped 7; count of bases not matched to a gene: 7. This CDR3 spans 14 amino acids. CDR1 and CDR2 from the germline V gene are MNHNS and SASEGT. The CDR3, as DNA: TGTGCCAGCAGGGAGACCGGGACAGGGGGTGGCTACACCTTC. Translated: CASRETGTGGGYTF.

The CDR3 here is CASSQTGNSYEQYF. In nucleotides, the CDR3 is TGTGCCAGCAGCCAGACAGGGAATTCCTACGAGCAGTACTTC. J is TRBJ2-7 and V is TRBV5-6; 7 positions match TRBD1. V gave up 4 bases and J gave up 1 base; unmatched junction bases: 5. From germline, CDR1 is SGHDT and CDR2 YYEEEE. The CDR3 covers 14 residues.

The chain couples TRBV4-3 to TRBJ2-3; 8 positions agree with TRBD2. From germline, CDR1 is LGHNA and CDR2 YSLEER. The junction had 9 bases not matched to a gene; V was cut back by 4 bases and J by 3 bases. The length of the CDR3 is 16 residues. The CDR3 DNA sequence: TGCGCCAGCAGCCGGAAGGTGGCGGGGGGAACAGATACGCAGTATTTT. Protein sequence: CASSRKVAGGTDTQYF.

The chain joins TRBV19 to TRBJ2-2; tentatively, D is TRBD1 (6 bases). Trimming took 6 bases from V and 5 from J, leaving 19 bases between them. Germline CDR1 and CDR2: LNHDA and SQIVND (reference sequence). The CDR3 loop spans 16 amino acids. This CDR3 reads CASSPLGRGETGELFF. The CDR3 nucleotides are TGTGCCAGTAGCCCTCTAGGCAGGGGTGAAACCGGGGAGCTGTTTTTT.

The chain couples TRBV7-2 to TRBJ1-2; TRBD1 matches 7 bases. V shed 5 bases and J 0 bases; nucleotides not matched to a gene: 12. Per the germline V gene, CDR1 is SGHTA and CDR2 is FQGNSA. This CDR3 contains 17 residues. DNA for the CDR3: TGTGCCAGCAGCCTTCCTCCGGGACAGTCTACTAACTATGGCTACACCTTC. It yields the protein CASSLPPGQSTNYGYTF.

This chain uses TRBV15 with TRBJ1-1; 10 bases align to TRBD1. V lost 2 bases to trimming and J lost 4 bases; unmatched junction nucleotides: 4. This CDR3 has 15 residues. Germline V gene data show CDR1 as LNHNV and CDR2 as YYDKDF (reference sequence). The CDR3 sequence: CATSRSRTGGTEAFF. Here the CDR3 DNA reads TGTGCCACCAGCAGATCCCGGACAGGGGGCACTGAAGCTTTCTTT.

As regards this clone: The junction shows a germline mismatch at one end, possibly a read error. Other DNA sequences from this sample encode an identical CDR3 as well. J is TRBJ1-1 and V is TRBV29-1; TRBD1 matches 9 bases. Germline values: CDR1 SQVTM, CDR2 ANQGSEA. The CDR3 sequence is 12 residues long. The CDR3 nucleotides are TGCAGCGTTTCTGACAGGGGGGCTGAAGCTTTTTTT. Translated: CSVSDRGAEAFF. Supplemented by reference TRBV29-1 and TRBJ1-1, the full variable domain reads SAVISQKPSRDICQRGTSLTIQCQVDSQVTMMFWYRQQPGQSLTLIATANQGSEATYESGFVIDKFPISRPNLTFSTLTVSNMSPEDSSIYLCSVSDRGAEAFFGQGTRLTVV.

The chain has TRBV14 and TRBJ2-7; a possible D gene is TRBD1 (5 bases). With 2 bases removed from V and 4 bases from J, the gap between germline ends came to 12 bases. The V gene's germline CDR1 is SGHDN and CDR2 FVKESK. This CDR3 region has 14 residues. CDR3 nucleotides: TGTGCCAGCAGCCAATCCACAGGCCGGTACGAGCAGTACTTC. It specifies CASSQSTGRYEQYF.

V is TRBV2 and J is TRBJ1-6; no reliable D call. CDR3 length: 16 residues. The V end was cut by 3 bases, the J end by 2 bases, with 11 bases between. Germline CDR1 and CDR2: SNHLY and FYNNEI. CDR3 DNA sequence: TGTGCCAGCAGTGATCGGCGGGCAACCTATAATTCACCCCTCCACTTT. This gives the protein CASSDRRATYNSPLHF.

The chain joins TRBV5-6 to TRBJ1-6; D unclear. The CDR3 length is 12 residues. Germline assignment: CDR1 SGHDT and CDR2 YYEEEE. Trimming cost V 0 bases and J 11 bases, with 6 bases left between them. Written as DNA, the CDR3 is TGTGCCAGCAGCTTGGGGGCAGCACCCCTCCACTTT. This gives the protein CASSLGAAPLHF. Based on the CDR3 plus reference TRBV5-6 and TRBJ1-6, the full variable domain is DAGVTQSPTHLIKTRGQQVTLRCSPKSGHDTVSWYQQALGQGPQFIFQYYEEEERQRGNFPDRFSGHQFPNYSSELNVNALLLGDSALYLCASSLGAAPLHFGNGTRLTVT.

V and J are TRBV30 and TRBJ1-1, with D possibly matching TRBD1 (5 bases). From germline, CDR1 is GTSNPN and CDR2 SVGIG (reference sequence). The CDR3 runs 14 residues. Deletions cut 1 base from V and 4 bases from J, with 13 bases between. The DNA for the CDR3 is TGTGCCTGGAGTGAGGGGTTTGCGGCCACTGAAGCTTTCTTT. It codes for CAWSEGFAATEAFF.

This chain connects TRBV6-1 to TRBJ2-7; 7 bases agree with TRBD1. With 6 bases clipped from V and 3 bases from J, the junction kept 11 bases outside the gene matches. The CDR3 runs 15 residues. Germline values: CDR1 MNHNS, CDR2 SASEGT. Here the CDR3 reads CASRVPGQTNYEQYF. The CDR3 bases are TGTGCCAGCAGAGTCCCGGGACAGACCAACTACGAGCAGTACTTC.

This clone was seen once. The chain carries TRBV27 and TRBJ2-1; the match to TRBD2 covers 11 bases. V was clipped by 1 base and J by 0 bases; unmatched bases: 8. The CDR3 totals 19 residues. Germline-derived CDR1 and CDR2 are MNHEY and SMNVEV (reference sequence). The CDR3 is CASSLLGLAGGSSYNEQFF. For the CDR3, the DNA is TGTGCCAGCAGTTTATTAGGCCTAGCGGGGGGAAGCTCCTACAATGAGCAGTTCTTC.

This clone was observed a single time. The chain carries TRBV4-3 and TRBJ2-1, with 7 bases aligning to TRBD1. Germline CDR1 LGHNA, CDR2 YSLEER. With 8 bases clipped from V and 2 bases from J, the junction kept 6 bases outside the gene matches. The CDR3 is made up of 14 amino acids. DNA of the CDR3: TGCGCCAGCGCACCAGGGGGTACCTACAATGAGCAGTTCTTC. Amino acids: CASAPGGTYNEQFF.

The chain is built from TRBV28 and TRBJ2-3, with TRBD2 matching 11 bases. The V gene end was trimmed by 6 bases and the J gene end by 0 bases; junction bases not matched to a gene: 8. This CDR3 has 17 amino acids. The germline V gene has CDR1 MDHEN and CDR2 SYDVKM. The CDR3 DNA reads as TGTGCCAGCAGCTTCGGGACTAGCGGAGAGAGCACAGATACGCAGTATTTT. Translating gives CASSFGTSGESTDTQYF.

This clone was counted only a few times. The rearrangement joins TRBV9 to TRBJ2-4, with D possibly TRBD1 on 6 matching bases. The CDR3 contains 14 residues. In germline, CDR1 is SGDLS, CDR2 YYNGEE. V was trimmed by 7 bases and J by 1 base, leaving 12 bases between them. The CDR3 DNA follows: TGTGCCAGCGGGGCAGGGGTTGCCAAAAACATTCAGTACTTC. Residues: CASGAGVAKNIQYF.

On this clone: Other DNA sequences within the sample encode an identical CDR3. The chain has TRBV19 and TRBJ1-5, with a weak D call TRBD1 (5 bases). V was trimmed by 2 bases and J by 1 base, leaving 6 bases between them. CDR3 length equals 14 residues. Germline V lookup: CDR1 LNHDA, CDR2 SQIVND (reference sequence). CDR3 in amino acids: CASSIRGSNQPQHF. In nucleotides, the CDR3 is TGTGCCAGTAGTATACGGGGGAGCAATCAGCCCCAGCATTTT.

As for this clone: The junction does not match germline at one end; this may be a read error. The genes are TRBV13 and TRBJ1-2; 7 positions match TRBD1. From germline, CDR1 is PRHDT and CDR2 FYEKMQ (reference sequence). The CDR3 sequence is 13 residues long. CDR3 sequence (DNA): TGTGCCAGCAGCTTAGGGACAGGGATTGGCAACACCTTC. This codes for CASSLGTGIGNTF.

The rearrangement uses TRBV5-6 and TRBJ2-3; TRBD2 matches 11 bases. Trimming took 0 bases from V and 7 from J; bases not matched to a gene: 4. This CDR3 has 15 residues. CDR1 is SGHDT, CDR2 YYEEEE, per germline. The CDR3 sequence: CASSLEGLAGNTQYF. CDR3 in DNA: TGTGCCAGCAGCTTGGAAGGACTAGCGGGTAATACGCAGTATTTT.

The V and J genes are TRBV6-1 and TRBJ1-2; D remains ambiguous. The CDR3 runs 12 residues. Germline V gene sequence: CDR1 MNHNS, CDR2 SASEGT. Trimming removed 8 bases at V and 3 bases at J, with 10 bases between. The CDR3: CASESVHYGYTF. The CDR3 nucleotides read TGTGCCAGCGAGTCCGTACACTATGGCTACACCTTC.

This chain uses TRBV5-1 with TRBJ2-3; D possibly corresponds to TRBD2 (7 bases). The CDR3 consists of 18 residues. V was shortened by 4 bases and J by 8 bases, with 29 bases between the two germline ends. CDR1 is SGHRS, CDR2 YFSETQ, per germline. The CDR3, as DNA: TGCGCCAGCAGCGGCTACCTCGGGGGCGGGGGATTCGAAGGTACGCAGTATTTT. This sequence encodes CASSGYLGGGGFEGTQYF.

This chain joins TRBV25-1 and TRBJ2-1; 7 bases are shared with TRBD1. J gave up 2 bases and V 1 base, and 8 bases lay outside the gene matches. The germline V gene has CDR1 MGHDK and CDR2 SYGVNS. This CDR3 is built from 17 residues. CDR3 nucleotides: TGTGCCAGCAGTGAATTCGGGACAGAAAAAACCTACAATGAGCAGTTCTTC. It yields the protein CASSEFGTEKTYNEQFF. Full variable domain (outside the CDR3, taken from reference TRBV25-1 and TRBJ2-1): EADIYQTPRYLVIGTGKKITLECSQTMGHDKMYWYQQDPGMELHLIHYSYGVNSTEKGDLSSESTVSRIRTEHFPLTLESARPSHTSQYLCASSEFGTEKTYNEQFFGPGTRLTVL.

The chain joins TRBV7-2 to TRBJ2-7; 11 nucleotides match TRBD2. V gave up 5 bases and J gave up 7 bases; unmatched junction bases: 10. This CDR3 contains 15 residues. Germline CDR1 SGHTA, CDR2 FQGNSA. CDR3: CASSLDLAGGREQYF. CDR3 DNA sequence: TGTGCCAGCAGCCTAGACCTAGCGGGAGGCAGGGAGCAGTACTTC.

This clone was recorded only once. The V gene is TRBV7-8, the J gene TRBJ1-1; D not resolved. The CDR3 consists of 13 residues. Germline CDR1 reads SGHVS; CDR2 reads FQNEAQ. The V end lost 3 bases, the J end lost 2 bases, and 7 bases lay between the germline ends. As DNA, the CDR3 is TGTGCCAGCAGCTTCACACCTAACACTGAAGCTTTCTTT. Translating gives CASSFTPNTEAFF.